The 17 T cell receptor beta chains listed next were all sequenced from one sample in a study of T cell responses to AZD1222 COVID-19 vaccine. Repertoires were generated with immunoSEQ multiplex PCR, while TCRdb's copy carries only in-frame clones and drops some. The repertoire has around 130,000 clones, more than 75% of them found once; the top ten carry more than 3%. Sequenced material: peripheral blood, taken 28 days after the second AZD1222 dose. These receptor sequences come from an adult who received the AZD1222 COVID-19 vaccine.

The chain has TRBV29-1 and TRBJ1-2; TRBD1 is a possible D gene (6 bases). This CDR3 contains 13 residues. Trimming shortened V by 7 bases and J by 5 bases, and 17 bases separated the two germline ends. Germline V gene sequence: CDR1 SQVTM, CDR2 ANQGSEA. CDR3 loop: CSASPGTPYGYTF. The CDR3 bases are TGCAGCGCCTCACCCGGGACACCTTATGGCTACACCTTC.

The V and J genes are TRBV28 and TRBJ1-1; D is undetermined. V was cut by 2 bases and J by 2 bases, with 6 bases left in between. The CDR3 contains 13 residues. Germline V CDR1 and CDR2: MDHEN, SYDVKM. The CDR3 sequence is CASSLPDNTEAFF. The DNA of the CDR3 is TGTGCCAGCAGTTTACCTGATAACACTGAAGCTTTCTTT.

The J gene is TRBJ2-5, the V gene TRBV5-1, with 7 positions matching TRBD1. Germline V gene lookup returns CDR1 SGHRS and CDR2 YFSETQ. V shed 2 bases, J shed 4 bases, and the junction held 2 bases outside the gene matches. The CDR3 totals 13 residues. Written as DNA, the CDR3 is TGCGCCAGCAGCTTAACAGGGGTAGAGACCCAGTACTTC. Amino acids: CASSLTGVETQYF.

The chain combines TRBV4-1 with TRBJ1-6; D is unclear. The germline gives CDR1 MGHRA, CDR2 YSYEKL. The CDR3 runs 16 residues. Trimming removed 1 base at V and 8 bases at J, with 15 bases between. CDR3 loop: CASSQGGLKGDSPLHF. The CDR3 region has the DNA TGCGCCAGCAGCCAAGGTGGCCTAAAGGGTGATTCACCCCTCCACTTT.

The J gene is TRBJ1-1, the V gene TRBV5-4; D may be TRBD1 (6 bases). CDR3 length: 16 residues. Germline lookup yields CDR1 SGHNT and CDR2 YYREEE (reference sequence). The germline V and J ends were trimmed by 4 bases and 10 bases, with 26 bases remaining between them. CDR3 amino acids: CASSPRGGGDPGGAFF. Here the CDR3 DNA reads TGTGCCAGCAGCCCACGGGGAGGGGGAGACCCCGGGGGAGCTTTCTTT.

The chain joins TRBV5-1 to TRBJ2-1, with D uncertain. V lost 0 bases, J lost 4 bases, and 8 bases lay in between. CDR3 size: 14 residues. Germline loops: CDR1 SGHRS, CDR2 YFSETQ. This CDR3 reads CASSLGGGYNEQFF. The CDR3 DNA reads TGCGCCAGCAGCTTGGGTGGCGGATACAATGAGCAGTTCTTC.

J is TRBJ2-1 and V is TRBV11-3; no firm D call. The CDR3 has 13 residues. Deletions cut 5 bases from V and 5 bases from J, with 10 bases between. CDR1 is SGHNT and CDR2 is YENEEA in the germline V gene. The CDR3, as DNA: TGTGCCAGCAGCCCAACCGTCGACAATGAGCAGTTCTTC. Its translation is CASSPTVDNEQFF.

This sequence joins TRBV19 and TRBJ2-5; 7 positions match TRBD1. Trimming at V came to 3 bases and at J to 1 base, leaving 8 bases not matched to a gene. The CDR3 runs to 16 residues. Germline V gene data show CDR1 as LNHDA and CDR2 as SQIVND (reference sequence). The CDR3 nucleotides are TGTGCCAGTAGTATGGTTTCGGGACAGACCCAAGAGACCCAGTACTTC. Its protein is CASSMVSGQTQETQYF.

The chain uses TRBV10-3 and TRBJ1-1; D gene ambiguous. CDR3 length equals 11 residues. Germline V gene sequence: CDR1 ENHRY, CDR2 SYGVKD. With 4 bases removed from V and 8 bases from J, the gap between germline ends came to 8 bases. The CDR3 sequence: CAISGGWEAFF. The CDR3, as DNA: TGTGCCATCAGTGGGGGATGGGAAGCTTTCTTT.

The sample holds one count of this clone. The CDR3 region has the DNA TGTGCCAGCAGCTCGCACGTTCAGGGGGCGCGGGCTTTCTTT. Translating it yields CASSSHVQGARAFF. The chain links TRBV7-3 to TRBJ1-1, with TRBD1 matching over 8 bases. V dropped 4 bases and J dropped 11; count of bases not matched to a gene: 12. Germline-derived CDR1 and CDR2 are SGHTA and FQGTGA. The CDR3 contains 14 residues.

This rearrangement joins TRBV4-3 to TRBJ2-5; TRBD1 is a possible D gene (6 bases). CDR1 is LGHNA and CDR2 is YSLEER in the germline V gene. V was cut by 0 bases and J by 5 bases, with 16 bases left in between. This CDR3 has 16 amino acids. This CDR3 is CASSQDLLGARETQYF. The CDR3 DNA reads TGCGCCAGCAGCCAAGATCTTCTGGGGGCACGGGAGACCCAGTACTTC.

In regard to this clone: Within the sample, other DNA sequences also encode this same CDR3. This chain connects TRBV5-1 to TRBJ2-3; perhaps TRBD1 as D (7 bases). This CDR3 is 15 amino acids long. The germline gives CDR1 SGHRS, CDR2 YFSETQ. The V end lost 4 bases, the J end lost 3 bases, and 15 bases lay between the germline ends. The DNA of the CDR3 is TGCGCCAGCAGCCCAGGACAGGAGGGGACAGATACGCAGTATTTT. Encoded protein: CASSPGQEGTDTQYF. Looking up the rest from reference TRBV5-1 and TRBJ2-3 gives the full variable domain: KAGVTQTPRYLIKTRGQQVTLSCSPISGHRSVSWYQQTPGQGLQFLFEYFSETQRNKGNFPGRFSGRQFSNSRSEMNVSTLELGDSALYLCASSPGQEGTDTQYFGPGTRLTVL.

The chain combines TRBV29-1 with TRBJ1-4; tentatively, D is TRBD1 (6 bases). CDR1 is SQVTM, CDR2 ANQGSEA, per germline. The V end lost 6 bases, the J end lost 3 bases, and 11 bases lay between the germline ends. The CDR3 covers 13 residues. CDR3 sequence: CSVYGTSNEKLFF. The CDR3 region has the DNA TGCAGCGTCTACGGGACATCTAATGAAAAACTGTTTTTT.

V usage is TRBV19 and J usage is TRBJ2-1, with 14 nucleotides matching TRBD2. J lost 9 bases, V lost 7 bases, and 11 bases had no gene match. CDR1 is LNHDA and CDR2 is SQIVND in the germline V gene (reference sequence). This CDR3 comprises 16 residues. DNA for the CDR3: TGTGCCAGTACCCACGGACTAGCGGGGGGCAAACGTGAGCAGTTCTTC. This codes for CASTHGLAGGKREQFF.

CDR3 in DNA: TGTGCCACCAGTGATTTTGACGGTGGGGCCCAAGAGACCCAGTACTTC. It is translated as CATSDFDGGAQETQYF. The chain carries TRBV24-1 and TRBJ2-5; possibly TRBD1 for D (5 bases). The length of the CDR3 is 16 residues. Trimming left V 1 base short and J 1 base short, with 12 bases between. CDR1 and CDR2 (germline): KGHDR, SFDVKD.

This clone was seen a single time. V and J are TRBV30 and TRBJ2-7; D gene unclear. There are 12 residues in the CDR3. The germline CDR1 and CDR2 sequences are GTSNPN and SVGIG (reference sequence). V lost 3 bases to trimming and J lost 7 bases, with 13 bases between them. In nucleotides, the CDR3 is TGTGCCTGGAGGGTGACGACGCGAGAGCAGTACTTC. It codes for CAWRVTTREQYF.

This chain joins TRBV5-1 and TRBJ2-2; D not resolved. The CDR3 sequence is 16 residues long. V was trimmed by 1 base and J by 5 bases, leaving 15 bases between them. The germline V gene has CDR1 SGHRS and CDR2 YFSETQ. CDR3 region: CASSLQSGRITGELFF. The CDR3 DNA reads TGCGCCAGCAGCTTGCAGTCCGGCCGAATAACCGGGGAGCTGTTTTTT.